This T cell receptor beta chain was identified in a study of graft-versus-host responses after intestinal transplantation. Study information: Recipients had transplants, and these were multivisceral, liver-intestinal, or isolated intestinal.

The repertoire was sequenced with immunoSEQ multiplex PCR; TCRdb's copy has only in-frame clones and lacks some. The table includes around 50,000 clones, more than 70% detected once. Study findings and constraints: Researchers found peak circulating GvH clone levels linked to early post-transplant HvG declines.

Comments on this clone: Its antigen is still unknown.

The germline V gene encodes CDR1 SGHRS and CDR2 YFSETQ. V shed 0 bases, J shed 0 bases, and the junction held 1 base outside the gene matches. The CDR3 totals 15 residues. This receptor was identified in a human donor who was the organ donor for an intestinal transplant. The chain combines TRBV5-1 with TRBJ2-3; 7 nucleotides agree with TRBD1. Specimen: unstimulated CD4+ T cells sorted from spleen or lymph node cells, collected before transplant. The CDR3 region has the DNA TGCGCCAGCAGCTTGGCGGGACAGAGCACAGATACGCAGTATTTT. Its protein is CASSLAGQSTDTQYF.